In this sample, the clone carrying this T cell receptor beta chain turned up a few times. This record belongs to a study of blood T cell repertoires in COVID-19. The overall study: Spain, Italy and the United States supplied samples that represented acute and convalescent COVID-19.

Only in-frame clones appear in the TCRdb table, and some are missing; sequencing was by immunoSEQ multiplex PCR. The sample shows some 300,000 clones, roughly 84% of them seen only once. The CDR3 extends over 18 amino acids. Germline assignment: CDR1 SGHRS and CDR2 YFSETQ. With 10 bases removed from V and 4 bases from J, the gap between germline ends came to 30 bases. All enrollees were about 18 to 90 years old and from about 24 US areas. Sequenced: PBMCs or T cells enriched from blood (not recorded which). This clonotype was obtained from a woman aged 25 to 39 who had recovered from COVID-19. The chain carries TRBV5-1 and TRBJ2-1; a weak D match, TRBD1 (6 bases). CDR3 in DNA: TGCGCCTCCAGCCGTGCCCCATCTACATCGACAGGTTACAATGAGCAGTTCTTC. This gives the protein CASSRAPSTSTGYNEQFF.